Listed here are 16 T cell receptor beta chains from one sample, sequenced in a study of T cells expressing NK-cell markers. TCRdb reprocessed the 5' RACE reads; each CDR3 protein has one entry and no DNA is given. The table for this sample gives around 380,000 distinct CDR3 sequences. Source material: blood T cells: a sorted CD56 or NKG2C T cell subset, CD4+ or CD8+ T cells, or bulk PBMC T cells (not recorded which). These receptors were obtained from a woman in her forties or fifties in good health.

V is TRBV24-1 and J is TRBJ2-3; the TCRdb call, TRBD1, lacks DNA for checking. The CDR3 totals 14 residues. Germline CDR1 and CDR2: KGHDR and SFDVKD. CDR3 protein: CATSPEEATDTQYF.

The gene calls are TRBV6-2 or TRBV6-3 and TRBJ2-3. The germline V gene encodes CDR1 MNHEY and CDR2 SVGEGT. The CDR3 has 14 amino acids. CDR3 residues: CASSYAGGTDTQYF.

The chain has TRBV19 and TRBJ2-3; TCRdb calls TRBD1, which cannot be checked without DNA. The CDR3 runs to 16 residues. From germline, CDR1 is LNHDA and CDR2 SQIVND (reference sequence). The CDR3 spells CASSGPGDSQMDTQYF. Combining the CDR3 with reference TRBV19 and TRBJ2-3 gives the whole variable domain DGGITQSPKYLFRKEGQNVTLSCEQNLNHDAMYWYRQDPGQGLRLIYYSQIVNDFQKGDIAEGYSVSREKKESFPLTVTSAQKNPTAFYLCASSGPGDSQMDTQYFGPGTRLTVL.

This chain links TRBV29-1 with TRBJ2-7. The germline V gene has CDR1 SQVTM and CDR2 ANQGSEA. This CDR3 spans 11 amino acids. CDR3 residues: CSVVGSYEQYF.

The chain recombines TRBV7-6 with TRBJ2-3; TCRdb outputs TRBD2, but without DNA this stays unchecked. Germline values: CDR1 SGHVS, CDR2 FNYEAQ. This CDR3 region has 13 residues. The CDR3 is CASSLATEATQYF.

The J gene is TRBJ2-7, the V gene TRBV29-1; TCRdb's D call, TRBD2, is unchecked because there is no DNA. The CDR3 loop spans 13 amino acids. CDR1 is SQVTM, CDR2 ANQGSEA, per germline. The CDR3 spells CSVVSSGINEQYF.

Here the CDR3 reads CASSSLAGAGTQYF. The chain combines TRBV27 with TRBJ2-5; there is no DNA to check the TCRdb D call of TRBD2. The CDR3 covers 14 residues. The V gene's germline CDR1 is MNHEY and CDR2 SMNVEV (reference sequence).

CDR3 loop: CASSPGVAAGGLETQYF. V usage is TRBV7-2 and J usage is TRBJ2-5; with no DNA, the TCRdb D assignment of TRBD2 cannot be verified. This CDR3 spans 17 amino acids. Germline V gives CDR1 SGHTA, CDR2 FQGNSA.

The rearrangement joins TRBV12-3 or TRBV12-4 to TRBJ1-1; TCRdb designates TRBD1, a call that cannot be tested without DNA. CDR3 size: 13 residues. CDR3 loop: CASTPGQGTEAFF.

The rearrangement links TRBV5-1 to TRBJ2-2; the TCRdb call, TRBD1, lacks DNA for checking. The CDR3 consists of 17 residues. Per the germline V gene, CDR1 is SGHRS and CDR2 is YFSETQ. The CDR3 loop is CASSYDRGKGSTGELFF.

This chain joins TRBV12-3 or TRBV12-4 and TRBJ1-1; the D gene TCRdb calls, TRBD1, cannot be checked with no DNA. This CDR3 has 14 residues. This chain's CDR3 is CASGGAFMNTEAFF.

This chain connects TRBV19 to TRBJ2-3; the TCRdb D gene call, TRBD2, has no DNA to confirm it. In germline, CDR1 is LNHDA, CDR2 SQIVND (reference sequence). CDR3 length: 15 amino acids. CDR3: CASSIGGLETDTQYF.

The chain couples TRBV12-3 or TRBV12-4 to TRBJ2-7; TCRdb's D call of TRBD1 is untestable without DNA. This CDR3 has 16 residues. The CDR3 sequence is CASSLSGTGSSYEQYF.

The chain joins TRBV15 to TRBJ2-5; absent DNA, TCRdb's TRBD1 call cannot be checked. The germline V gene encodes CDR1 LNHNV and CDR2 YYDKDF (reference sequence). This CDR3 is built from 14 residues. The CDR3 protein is CATSRYRVRETQYF.

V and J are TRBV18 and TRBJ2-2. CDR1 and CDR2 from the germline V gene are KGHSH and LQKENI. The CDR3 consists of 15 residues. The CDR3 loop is CASSPGGPNTGELFF.

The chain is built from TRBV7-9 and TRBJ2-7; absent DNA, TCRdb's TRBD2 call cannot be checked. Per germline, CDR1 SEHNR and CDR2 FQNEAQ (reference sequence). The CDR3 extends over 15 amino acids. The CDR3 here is CASSLPTSGRGKQYF.